The rows below give T cell receptor beta chains drawn from one sample of a study of cytomegalovirus exposure and HLA in healthy donors. Only in-frame clones appear in the TCRdb table, and some are missing; sequencing was by immunoSEQ multiplex PCR. The repertoire holds approximately 200,000 clones, 70% to 75% seen once, with approximately 3% in the top ten. The sequenced sample consisted of PBMCs. The receptors here all came from a woman aged 25 to 39 in good health and CMV-seropositive. CDR3s include the opening cysteine and the closing phenylalanine or tryptophan. D genes are given only for firm matches. Size tells how often a clone was seen (once, few, many) or the class of an expanded clone, and some rows leave it out.

>TRBJ2-3|-|TRBD2|TRBV4-2
TGTGCCAGCAGCCAAGGACTAGCGGGAGGGACCCGCACAGATACGCAGTATTTT
CASSQGLAGGTRTDTQYF
>TRBJ2-7|-|TRBD2|TRBV5-4
TGTGCCAGCAGCCCCAACGTGGCTAGCGGACCCTACGAGCAGTACTTC
CASSPNVASGPYEQYF
>TRBJ2-2|medium-sized|-|TRBV2
TGTGCCAGCAGTCCCAGGGCGGAGACCGGGGAGCTGTTTTTT
CASSPRAETGELFF
>TRBJ1-2|-|TRBD1|TRBV5-1
TGCGCCACCAAAGAGGGACAGGGGGCTTATGGCTACACCTTC
CATKEGQGAYGYTF
>TRBJ2-3|-|TRBD2|TRBV7-8
TGTGCCAGCAGCTTAGCGGGAGGGTACACAGATACGCAGTATTTT
CASSLAGGYTDTQYF
>TRBJ2-3|-|-|TRBV10-3
TGTGCCATCAGTGAGTCGGGGTGGGGCCGCACAGATACGCAGTATTTT
CAISESGWGRTDTQYF
>TRBJ2-5|-|-|TRBV6-5
TGTGCCAGCAGCAGGGGAGGGGGAGAGACCCAGTACTTC
CASSRGGGETQYF
>TRBJ2-7|-|-|TRBV4-1
TGCGCCAGCAGCCAAGTTGACAGGTCCTACGAGCAGTACTTC
CASSQVDRSYEQYF
>TRBJ2-7|-|TRBD2|TRBV7-6
TGTGCCAGCAGCTTAGGCGATAGCGGGAGTATCTACGAGCAGTACTTC
CASSLGDSGSIYEQYF
>TRBJ2-7|few|TRBD1|TRBV14
TGTGCCAGCAGCCAAGAGACAGGGGATAATGAGCAGTACTTC
CASSQETGDNEQYF
>TRBJ1-4|-|TRBD1|TRBV29-1
TGCAGCTCTTCAGGGGGCGCGGGTGAAAAACTGTTTTTT
CSSSGGAGEKLFF
>TRBJ2-7|once|-|TRBV7-2
TGTGCCAGCAGCTTCCTCCGGGCGGGATCCCGCTACGAGCAGTACTTC
CASSFLRAGSRYEQYF
>TRBJ2-2|-|TRBD2|TRBV7-7
TGTGCTAGCAGCCAGGCCCTAGCGGGGTCGAACACCGGGGAGCTGTTTTTT
CASSQALAGSNTGELFF
>TRBJ2-7|once|TRBD2|TRBV5-4
TGTGCCAGCAGCTCCCGACTAGCGGGAGATCTCTACGAGCAGTACTTC
CASSSRLAGDLYEQYF
>TRBJ1-6|few|TRBD1|TRBV4-1
TGCGCCAGCAGCCAAGAGGGGGAGAACAGGGGGCGAACACCCCTCCACTTT
CASSQEGENRGRTPLHF
>TRBJ2-1|-|-|TRBV19
TGTGCCAGTACCCCGGGTCCGTACAATGAGCAGTTCTTC
CASTPGPYNEQFF
>TRBJ2-3|-|-|TRBV5-1
TGCGCCAGCAGCCCGGGACTCGCAGATACGCAGTATTTT
CASSPGLADTQYF
>TRBJ2-1|-|TRBD2|TRBV5-1
TGCGCCAGCAGCCCATTAACTAGCGGGAGAATCTTCAATGAGCAGTTCTTC
CASSPLTSGRIFNEQFF
>TRBJ1-1|-|-|TRBV28
TGTGCCAGCAGTCCTTTACAGGGTACTGAAGCTTTCTTT
CASSPLQGTEAFF
>TRBJ2-7|-|-|TRBV27
TGTGCCAGCAGTTTAGCATCTAATTTCGACGAGCAGTACTTC
CASSLASNFDEQYF
>TRBJ2-3|-|TRBD2|TRBV2
TGTGCCAGCAGCCGCCGGTCTAGCGGGAGGGCCCCGACGCAGTATTTT
CASSRRSSGRAPTQYF
>TRBJ2-1|-|-|TRBV6-1
TGTGCCAGCAGTGATCAGGAATACTACAATGAGCAGTTCTTC
CASSDQEYYNEQFF
>TRBJ2-7|-|TRBD1|TRBV7-9
TGTGCCAGCAGCTCCACAGGGGACGAGCAGTACTTC
CASSSTGDEQYF
>TRBJ1-2|-|-|TRBV4-2
TGTGCCAGCAGCCAGTCCGGGACAAACTATAATGGCTACACCTTC
CASSQSGTNYNGYTF
>TRBJ2-1|-|-|TRBV28
TGTGCCAGCAGTCCGACCGGGCCTCAGGCAGGGTCCTACAATGAGCAGTTCTTC
CASSPTGPQAGSYNEQFF
>TRBJ2-1|-|TRBD2|TRBV19
TGTGCCAGTAGCCCTCGTGGGTCTAGCGGGAGGGACAATGAGCAGTTCTTC
CASSPRGSSGRDNEQFF
>TRBJ2-7|-|TRBD2|TRBV4-1
TGCGCCAGCAGCCAAATAAGCGGGAGGGCCCGTCACGAGCAGTACTTC
CASSQISGRARHEQYF
>TRBJ2-7|-|-|TRBV7-8
TGTGCCAGCAGCTTAGGCCTGCCTTCAGACGAGCAGTACTTC
CASSLGLPSDEQYF
>TRBJ1-1|-|-|TRBV19
TGTGCCAGTAGTATGGGCCCGAACACTGAAGCTTTCTTT
CASSMGPNTEAFF
>TRBJ2-5|few|TRBD2|TRBV27
TGTGCCAGCGGGGACTACCCCGGGACCCAGTACTTC
CASGDYPGTQYF
>TRBJ2-3|few|TRBD1|TRBV9
TGTGCCAGCAGCCCAGGGGGATCGGCAGATACGCAGTATTTT
CASSPGGSADTQYF
>TRBJ1-6|-|-|TRBV28
TGTGCCAGCAGTTTCGGGATCGGGGGATCGCGTAATTCACCCCTCCACTTT
CASSFGIGGSRNSPLHF
>TRBJ1-2|-|TRBD1|TRBV5-1
TGCGCCAGCAGCTGGGACAGGGGGGCTTACGACGGCTACACCTTC
CASSWDRGAYDGYTF
>TRBJ2-7|-|TRBD2|TRBV27
TGTGCCAGCAGTATGGGACTAGCGGGCATCCAGCAGTACTTC
CASSMGLAGIQQYF
>TRBJ2-6|-|TRBD1|TRBV28
TGTGCCAGCAGTACGCTCCCGACAGGGGCAGGGGCCAACGTCCTGACTTTC
CASSTLPTGAGANVLTF